The TCR beta chain under discussion was sequenced for a study of blood T cell repertoires in COVID-19 (TCRdb year 2020). Describing the broader study: Samples covering the acute and convalescent phases of COVID-19 were provided by collaborators in the United States, Italy and Spain. The prospective study material was composed of cDNA or gDNA derived from T cells, B-cell-depleted T cells, or PBMCs. HLA class I and class II types, where available, came from metadata supplied by the sample provider rather than from assay-based typing. The dataset comprised deeply sampled blood TCRbeta repertoires from subjects exposed to, actively infected with, or recovered from COVID-19. The repertoires were made available in a free public database intended to serve as a resource for research on the immune response to SARS-CoV-2. The samples were drawn from the first 160 participants of the ongoing ImmuneRACE study and from 1,254 subjects provided by 6 global collaborators. Sample metadata almost always included a de-identified subject ID, COVID-19 status, age in years and sex. Overall results and qualifications from the work: The amount of clinical and demographic metadata varied by source and participant and was provided uncurated.

There are 15 amino acids in the CDR3, from cysteine to phenylalanine inclusive. Only the CDR3 DNA is retained, 45 bases long and in frame from the first base. V gives up 0 bases and J gives up 0 bases, and the segment between their germline ends measures 6 bases. The germline V gene (reference sequence) sets CDR1 to LNHDA and CDR2 to SQIVND. Concerning this clone itself: Its recognized antigen is unknown. No much larger clonotype is one base removed from it; base qualities were not supplied.

Participants in the prospective study were aged roughly 18 to 90 years, lived in approximately 26 United States geographic areas, and enrolled through a virtual design. To assign participants to cohorts, the prospective study relied on clinical history that participants themselves reported in a screening survey and a study questionnaire. ImmuneRACE Cohort 3 recovered participants were defined by two consecutive negative NP/OP PCR tests, healthcare professional clearance, or symptom resolution. Each participant in the prospective study had whole blood, serum and a nasopharyngeal or oropharyngeal swab collected by mobile phlebotomists. Over a roughly 2-month period, participants in the prospective study had the option of providing additional blood draws and questionnaires. Prospective study blood samples were shipped either frozen or at room temperature before DNA extraction. The immunoSEQ Assay, a bias-controlled multiplex PCR, was used to amplify TCRbeta CDR3 regions from genomic DNA. As for how the authors treated the data: The number of nucleated cells in each sample was estimated by amplification of reference gene primers within the assay. To quantify the absolute abundance of each unique TCRbeta CDR3 rearrangement, sequence reads were collapsed and filtered. Productive Simpson clonality was computed per sample as the square root of Simpson's diversity index over productive rearrangements. This immuneACCESS table, as held by TCRdb, lists in-frame sequences with V and J called but not all clones. Of the missing ones, under half trace to an unresolved V gene in checked studies; the others have no known cause. V and J calls and clone size are given by that table; D and trimming were obtained from the DNA. The sample includes about 300,000 clones, with about 85% observed a single time. Together, the top ten hold approximately 5% of the sample.

The clonotype comes from a woman under 40 who had recovered from COVID-19. The sample was PBMCs or T cells enriched from blood (not recorded which). The V gene is TRBV19 and the J gene is TRBJ1-3; no D gene call is confident. This receptor carries the CDR3 CASSIDDTSGNTIYF. The DNA is as follows: TGTGCCAGTAGTATAGATGACACCTCTGGAAACACCATATATTTT.